Listed below are T cell receptor beta chains from one sample, sequenced in a study of patients and donors after allogeneic stem cell transplantation. In TCRdb, the RT-PCR reads were re-called with MiXCR into one record per CDR3 protein. Among some 880,000 distinct CDR3 sequences listed, about a sixth were seen once. The sample was blood, either unsorted or a sorted T cell fraction (not recorded which). The receptors were sampled from a human donor who was either an allogeneic HSCT recipient or a stem cell or donor lymphocyte infusion donor (not recorded which). It is not recorded whose cells these are; they may come from a transplant donor. The CDR3 runs from the conserved cysteine through the conserved F or W. The order of the fields is D gene, clone size, CDR3 length, J gene, V gene, CDR3 protein, CDR3 DNA. A D gene is named only where the DNA matches it firmly. Clone size is shown for a subset of rows, as once, few, many or a class of expanded clone.

>.|few|16|TRBJ2-7|TRBV6-1
CASSPRKKKGSYEQYF
TGTGCCAGCAGTCCAAGGAAAAAAAAGGGCTCCTACGAGCAGTACTTC
>TRBD2|.|17|TRBJ2-4|TRBV9
CASSPFGGGPSKNIQYF
TGTGCCAGCAGCCCCTTCGGCGGGGGGCCTTCCAAAAACATTCAGTACTTC
>TRBD1|.|16|TRBJ2-7|TRBV6-5
CASSYAGTGISYEQYF
TGTGCCAGCAGTTACGCCGGGACAGGGATTTCCTACGAGCAGTACTTC
>TRBD2|few|18|TRBJ2-2|TRBV24-1
CATSDRLAGGPRTGELFF
TGTGCCACCAGTGATCGACTAGCGGGGGGGCCGAGGACCGGGGAGCTGTTTTTT
>TRBD2|few|14|TRBJ2-1|TRBV9
CASSAGGTGNEQFF
TGTGCCAGCAGCGCCGGGGGGACGGGAAATGAGCAGTTCTTC
>.|many|14|TRBJ1-2|TRBV5-1
CASSLEGQNYGYTF
TGCGCCAGCAGCTTGGAAGGGCAAAACTATGGCTACACCTTC
>.|.|16|TRBJ1-4|TRBV20-1
CSASEGTEATNEKLFF
TGCAGTGCTAGCGAGGGGACGGAGGCAACTAATGAAAAACTGTTTTTT
>.|.|16|TRBJ1-3|TRBV6-5
CASSYSSGLSGNTIYF
TGTGCCAGCAGTTACTCTTCCGGGCTCTCTGGAAACACCATATATTTT
>TRBD1|few|14|TRBJ1-1|TRBV5-1
CASRLGQANTEAFF
TGCGCCAGCCGCCTGGGACAGGCGAACACTGAAGCTTTCTTT
>.|few|14|TRBJ2-2|TRBV7-2
CASPTLRNTGELFF
TGTGCCAGCCCAACCCTAAGAAACACCGGGGAGCTGTTTTTT
>.|.|17|TRBJ2-1|TRBV2
CASSERPAQSSYNEQFF
TGTGCCAGCAGTGAACGACCTGCTCAGAGCTCCTACAATGAGCAGTTCTTC
>.|.|13|TRBJ2-1|TRBV3-1
CASRGGEDNEQFF
TGTGCCAGCAGGGGCGGGGAGGACAATGAGCAGTTCTTC
>.|many|14|TRBJ1-1|TRBV12-3/TRBV12-4
CASTLLGGGTEAFF
TGTGCCAGCACACTTCTCGGGGGTGGCACTGAAGCTTTCTTT
>.|few|16|TRBJ2-5|TRBV4-1
CASSRLHGERQETQYF
TGCGCCAGCAGCCGACTACATGGCGAGCGCCAAGAGACCCAGTACTTC
>TRBD2|few|13|TRBJ2-7|TRBV10-3
CAISPSGTYEQYF
TGTGCCATCAGTCCTAGCGGGACCTACGAGCAGTACTTC
>TRBD1|.|16|TRBJ1-2|TRBV4-1
CASSQDGLEGAYGYTF
TGCGCCAGCAGCCAAGATGGTCTTGAGGGGGCCTATGGCTACACCTTC
>.|many|13|TRBJ1-2|TRBV12-3/TRBV12-4
CASRRTAFYGYTF
TGTGCCAGCCGAAGGACCGCCTTCTATGGCTACACCTTC
>.|few|17|TRBJ2-3|TRBV7-9
CASRPSSGTTSTDTQYF
TGTGCCAGCAGGCCCTCCTCCGGGACAACTAGCACAGATACGCAGTATTTT
>.|many|14|TRBJ2-7|TRBV4-2
CASSQDRTQGEQYF
TGTGCCAGCAGCCAAGATAGGACCCAAGGGGAGCAGTACTTC
>TRBD2|many|16|TRBJ2-1|TRBV29-1
CSVEGGDSLRYNEQFF
TGCAGCGTTGAGGGGGGGGACTCTCTTAGGTACAATGAGCAGTTCTTC
>.|.|14|TRBJ2-1|TRBV20-1
CSAPITGPLNEQFF
TGCAGTGCTCCGATAACCGGGCCCCTCAATGAGCAGTTCTTC
>TRBD2|.|13|TRBJ2-1|TRBV12-3/TRBV12-4
CASSLGLVAEQFF
TGTGCCAGCAGCCTAGGACTAGTCGCTGAGCAGTTCTTC
>.|once|16|TRBJ2-7|TRBV30
CAWSVSHWGVSYEQYF
TGTGCCTGGAGTGTTAGTCATTGGGGGGTCTCCTACGAGCAGTACTTC
>.|.|15|TRBJ2-7|TRBV4-3
CASSRYRLAPGEQYF
TGCGCCAGCAGCCGGTATCGGCTCGCCCCCGGCGAGCAGTACTTC
>.|few|14|TRBJ2-2|TRBV5-1
CASSQRMGTGELFF
TGCGCCAGCAGTCAACGCATGGGAACCGGGGAGCTGTTTTTT
>TRBD2|few|16|TRBJ2-2|TRBV7-4
CASSAIAGGNTGELFF
TGTGCCAGCAGCGCAATAGCGGGGGGGAACACCGGGGAGCTGTTTTTT
>TRBD2|many|17|TRBJ2-1|TRBV20-1
CSARRGTSGGFLSEQFF
TGCAGTGCTAGAAGAGGGACTAGCGGGGGGTTTCTGAGTGAGCAGTTCTTC
>.|.|16|TRBJ1-2|TRBV12-3/TRBV12-4
CASSTRGTRTNYGYTF
TGTGCCAGCAGCACAAGGGGTACCCGTACTAACTATGGCTACACCTTC
>TRBD1|many|14|TRBJ1-2|TRBV12-3/TRBV12-4
CASSFWDRRYGYTF
TGTGCCAGCAGTTTCTGGGACAGACGCTATGGCTACACCTTC
>.|.|16|TRBJ2-4|TRBV7-2
CASSFRGLVAKNIQYF
TGTGCCAGCAGCTTTCGGGGGTTAGTCGCCAAAAACATTCAGTACTTC
>TRBD2|.|18|TRBJ2-3|TRBV11-2
CASSLILAGDGTTDTQYF
TGTGCCAGCAGCTTAATTCTAGCGGGGGACGGTACCACAGATACGCAGTATTTT
>.|.|14|TRBJ2-2|TRBV29-1
CSVERDANTGELFF
TGCAGCGTTGAAAGGGACGCGAACACCGGGGAGCTGTTTTTT
>.|many|14|TRBJ2-7|TRBV10-3
CAISESGQSYEQYF
TGTGCCATCAGTGAGTCGGGGCAATCCTACGAGCAGTACTTC
>TRBD2|.|18|TRBJ2-7|TRBV18
CASSRRRTSGPLLGEQYF
TGTGCCAGCTCACGCAGACGGACTAGCGGGCCCCTTCTTGGCGAGCAGTACTTC
>TRBD2|.|15|TRBJ2-2|TRBV10-3
CAINQLAGSTGELFF
TGTGCCATCAATCAACTAGCGGGAAGCACCGGGGAGCTGTTTTTT
>TRBD2|few|16|TRBJ2-1|TRBV7-9
CASSLVTSASYNEQFF
TGTGCCAGCAGCTTAGTCACTAGCGCCTCCTACAATGAGCAGTTCTTC
>TRBD1|many|14|TRBJ2-7|TRBV5-1
CASSSGTGRNEQYF
TGCGCCAGCAGCTCTGGGACAGGGAGAAACGAGCAGTACTTC
>.|.|12|TRBJ2-5|TRBV4-2
CASSQPEETQYF
TGTGCCAGCAGCCAACCCGAGGAGACCCAGTACTTC
>.|few|15|TRBJ2-5|TRBV5-1
CASTRRDGDQETQYF
TGCGCCAGCACCAGGAGGGACGGAGATCAAGAGACCCAGTACTTC
>.|few|15|TRBJ2-1|TRBV24-1
CATSDVGLSYNEQFF
TGTGCCACCAGTGATGTGGGACTGTCATACAATGAGCAGTTCTTC
>.|few|15|TRBJ2-5|TRBV7-8
CASSLVRLVLETQYF
TGTGCCAGCAGCTTAGTTCGACTAGTATTAGAGACCCAGTACTTC
>.|many|15|TRBJ2-4|TRBV12-3/TRBV12-4
CASSRVGPAKNIQYF
TGTGCCAGCAGCCGGGTGGGGCCGGCCAAAAACATTCAGTACTTC
>TRBD1|few|12|TRBJ1-2|TRBV20-1
CSAGTGDYGYTF
TGCAGTGCAGGGACAGGGGACTATGGCTACACCTTC
>.|few|13|TRBJ2-5|TRBV4-1
CASSQEESGTQYF
TGCGCCAGCAGCCAAGAAGAATCGGGGACCCAGTACTTC